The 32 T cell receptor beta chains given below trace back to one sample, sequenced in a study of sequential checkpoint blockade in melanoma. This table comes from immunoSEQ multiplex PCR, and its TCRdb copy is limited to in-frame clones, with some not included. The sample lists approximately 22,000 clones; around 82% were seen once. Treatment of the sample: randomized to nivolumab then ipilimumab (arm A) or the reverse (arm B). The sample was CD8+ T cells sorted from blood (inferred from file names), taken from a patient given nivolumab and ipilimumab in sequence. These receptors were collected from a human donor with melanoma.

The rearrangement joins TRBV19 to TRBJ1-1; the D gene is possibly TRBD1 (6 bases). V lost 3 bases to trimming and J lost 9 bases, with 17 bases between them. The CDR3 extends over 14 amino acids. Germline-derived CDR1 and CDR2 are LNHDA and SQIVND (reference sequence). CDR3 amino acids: CASSIMPGEWKAFF. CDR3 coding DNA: TGTGCCAGTAGTATTATGCCAGGGGAGTGGAAAGCTTTCTTT.

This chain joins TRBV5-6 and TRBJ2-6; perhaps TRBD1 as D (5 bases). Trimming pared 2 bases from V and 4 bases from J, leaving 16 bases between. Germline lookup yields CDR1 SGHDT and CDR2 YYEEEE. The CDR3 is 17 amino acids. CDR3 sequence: CASSFIDDRYGANVLTF. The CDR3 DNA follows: TGTGCCAGCAGCTTCATCGACGACAGATACGGGGCCAACGTCCTGACTTTC. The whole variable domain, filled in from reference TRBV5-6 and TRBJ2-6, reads DAGVTQSPTHLIKTRGQQVTLRCSPKSGHDTVSWYQQALGQGPQFIFQYYEEEERQRGNFPDRFSGHQFPNYSSELNVNALLLGDSALYLCASSFIDDRYGANVLTFGAGSRLTVL.

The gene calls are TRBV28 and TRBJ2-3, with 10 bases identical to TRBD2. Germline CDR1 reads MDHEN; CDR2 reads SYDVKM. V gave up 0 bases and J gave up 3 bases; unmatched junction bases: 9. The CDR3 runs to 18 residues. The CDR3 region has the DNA TGTGCCAGCAGTTTATGGGCTCTGGGTAGCGGGAGGACAGATACGCAGTATTTT. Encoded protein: CASSLWALGSGRTDTQYF.

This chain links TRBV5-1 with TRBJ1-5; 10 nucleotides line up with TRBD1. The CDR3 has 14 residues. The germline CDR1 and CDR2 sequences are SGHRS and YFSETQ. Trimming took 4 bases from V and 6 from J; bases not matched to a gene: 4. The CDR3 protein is CASSRDRGGQPQHF. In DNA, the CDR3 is TGCGCCAGCAGCCGGGACAGGGGAGGTCAGCCCCAGCATTTT.

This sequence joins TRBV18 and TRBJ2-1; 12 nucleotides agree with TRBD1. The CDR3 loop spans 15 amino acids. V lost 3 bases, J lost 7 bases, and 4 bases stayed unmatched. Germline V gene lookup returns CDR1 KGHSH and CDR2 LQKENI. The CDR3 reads CASSPGQGAKNEQFF. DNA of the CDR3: TGTGCCAGCTCACCGGGACAGGGGGCCAAGAATGAGCAGTTCTTC.

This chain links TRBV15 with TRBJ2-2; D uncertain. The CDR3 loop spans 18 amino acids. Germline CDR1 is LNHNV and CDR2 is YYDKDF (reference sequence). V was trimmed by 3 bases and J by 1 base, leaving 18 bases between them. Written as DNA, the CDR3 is TGTGCCACCAGCAGCCTCCCCCTGGTCAGTTGGAACACCGGGGAGCTGTTTTTT. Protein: CATSSLPLVSWNTGELFF.

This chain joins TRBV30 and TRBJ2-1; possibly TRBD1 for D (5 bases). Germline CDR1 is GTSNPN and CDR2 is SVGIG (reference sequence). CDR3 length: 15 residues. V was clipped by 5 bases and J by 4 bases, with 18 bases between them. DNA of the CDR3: TGTGCCTGGGCGAAGGACACTCAACTATACAATGAGCAGTTCTTC. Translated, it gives CAWAKDTQLYNEQFF.

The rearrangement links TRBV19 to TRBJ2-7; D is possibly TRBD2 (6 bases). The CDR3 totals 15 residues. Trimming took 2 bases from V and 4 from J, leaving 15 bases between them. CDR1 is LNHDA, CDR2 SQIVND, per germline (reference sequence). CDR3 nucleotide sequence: TGTGCCAGTAGTATATCCTTTCTCGGGGGTTACGAGCAGTACTTC. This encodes CASSISFLGGYEQYF. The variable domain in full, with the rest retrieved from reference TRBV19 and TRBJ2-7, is DGGITQSPKYLFRKEGQNVTLSCEQNLNHDAMYWYRQDPGQGLRLIYYSQIVNDFQKGDIAEGYSVSREKKESFPLTVTSAQKNPTAFYLCASSISFLGGYEQYFGPGTRLTVT.

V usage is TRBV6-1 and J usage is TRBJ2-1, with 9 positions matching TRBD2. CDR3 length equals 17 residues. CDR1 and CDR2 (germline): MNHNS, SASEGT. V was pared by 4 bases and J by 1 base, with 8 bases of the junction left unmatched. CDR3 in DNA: TGTGCCAGCAGTGGTAGTAGCGGGAGACAGTCCTACAATGAGCAGTTCTTC. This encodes CASSGSSGRQSYNEQFF.

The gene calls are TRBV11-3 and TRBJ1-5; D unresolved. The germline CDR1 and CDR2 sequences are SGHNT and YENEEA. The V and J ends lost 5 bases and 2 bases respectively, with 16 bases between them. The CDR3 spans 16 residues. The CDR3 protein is CASSPRMKVCNQPQHF. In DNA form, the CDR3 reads TGTGCCAGCAGCCCCAGGATGAAGGTTTGCAATCAGCCCCAGCATTTT.

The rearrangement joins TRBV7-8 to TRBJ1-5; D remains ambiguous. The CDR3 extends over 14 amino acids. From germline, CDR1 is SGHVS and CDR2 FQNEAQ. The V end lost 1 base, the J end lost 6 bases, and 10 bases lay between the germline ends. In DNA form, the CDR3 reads TGTGCCAGCAGCTTAGGAGGGTTGGGTCAGCCCCAGCATTTT. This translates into CASSLGGLGQPQHF. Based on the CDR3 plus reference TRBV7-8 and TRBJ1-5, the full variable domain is GAGVSQSPRYKVAKRGQDVALRCDPISGHVSLFWYQQALGQGPEFLTYFQNEAQLDKSGLPSDRFFAERPEGSVSTLKIQRTQQEDSAVYLCASSLGGLGQPQHFGDGTRLSIL.

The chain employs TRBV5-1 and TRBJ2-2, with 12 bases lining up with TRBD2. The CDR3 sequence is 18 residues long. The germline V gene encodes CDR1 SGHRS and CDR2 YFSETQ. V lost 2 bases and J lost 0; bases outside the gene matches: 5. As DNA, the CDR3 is TGCGCCAGCAGCTTTAGTCTAGCGGGAGGGCCGAACACCGGGGAGCTGTTTTTT. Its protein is CASSFSLAGGPNTGELFF.

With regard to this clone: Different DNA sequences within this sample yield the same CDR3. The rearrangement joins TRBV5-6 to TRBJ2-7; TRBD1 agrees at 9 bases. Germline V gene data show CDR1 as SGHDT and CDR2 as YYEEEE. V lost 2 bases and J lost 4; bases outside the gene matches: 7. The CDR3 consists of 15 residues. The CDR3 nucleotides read TGTGCCAGCAGCTTCACAGGGGGCGCGGCATACGAGCAGTACTTC. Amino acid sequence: CASSFTGGAAYEQYF. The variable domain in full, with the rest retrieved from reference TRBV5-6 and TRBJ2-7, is DAGVTQSPTHLIKTRGQQVTLRCSPKSGHDTVSWYQQALGQGPQFIFQYYEEEERQRGNFPDRFSGHQFPNYSSELNVNALLLGDSALYLCASSFTGGAAYEQYFGPGTRLTVT.

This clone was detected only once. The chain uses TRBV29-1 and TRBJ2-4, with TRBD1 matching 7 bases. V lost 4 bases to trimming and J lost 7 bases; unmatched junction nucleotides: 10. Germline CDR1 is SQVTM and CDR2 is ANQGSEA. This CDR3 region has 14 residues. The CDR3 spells CSVVGQSARNIQYF. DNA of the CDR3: TGCAGCGTTGTGGGACAGTCCGCTCGGAACATTCAGTACTTC.

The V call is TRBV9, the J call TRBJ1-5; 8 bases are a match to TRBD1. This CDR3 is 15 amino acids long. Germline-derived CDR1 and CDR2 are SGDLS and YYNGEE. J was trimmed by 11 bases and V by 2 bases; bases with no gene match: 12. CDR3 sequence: CASSVGQDGTKAQHF. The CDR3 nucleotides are TGTGCCAGCAGCGTGGGACAGGATGGGACGAAGGCCCAGCATTTT.

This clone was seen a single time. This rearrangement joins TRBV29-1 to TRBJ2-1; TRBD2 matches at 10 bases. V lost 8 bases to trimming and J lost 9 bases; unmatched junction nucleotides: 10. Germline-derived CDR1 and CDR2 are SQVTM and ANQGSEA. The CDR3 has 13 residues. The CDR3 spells CSSSGSLMSEQFF. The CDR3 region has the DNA TGCAGCTCTAGCGGGAGCTTGATGAGTGAGCAGTTCTTC.

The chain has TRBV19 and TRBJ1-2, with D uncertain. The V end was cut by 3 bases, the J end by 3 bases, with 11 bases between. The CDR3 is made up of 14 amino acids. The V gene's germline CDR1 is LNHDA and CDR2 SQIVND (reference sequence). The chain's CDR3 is CASSISADYYGYTF. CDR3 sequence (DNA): TGTGCCAGTAGTATTTCGGCGGACTACTATGGCTACACCTTC.

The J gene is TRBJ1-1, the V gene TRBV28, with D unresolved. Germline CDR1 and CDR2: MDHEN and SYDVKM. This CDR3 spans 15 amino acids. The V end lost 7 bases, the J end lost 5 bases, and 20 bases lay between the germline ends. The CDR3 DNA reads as TGTGCCAGCATTCCAGCGACGCCCTCTAGGACTGAAGCTTTCTTT. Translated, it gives CASIPATPSRTEAFF.

CDR3 in DNA: TGTGCCAGCATCTTGGGGGTAGCGGGGAGGTACGATAATGAGCAGTTCTTC. This encodes CASILGVAGRYDNEQFF. The chain joins TRBV11-2 to TRBJ2-1, with 8 bases identical to TRBD2. This CDR3 is 17 amino acids long. Germline trimming cut 7 bases from V and 7 bases from J; bases unmatched to any gene: 18. CDR1 is SGHAT, CDR2 FQNNGV, per germline.

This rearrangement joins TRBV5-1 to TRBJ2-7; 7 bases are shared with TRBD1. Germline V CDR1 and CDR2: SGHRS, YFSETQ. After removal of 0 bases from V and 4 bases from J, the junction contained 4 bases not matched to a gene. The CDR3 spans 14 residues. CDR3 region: CASSLDRGWYEQYF. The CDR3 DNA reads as TGCGCCAGCAGCTTGGACAGGGGCTGGTACGAGCAGTACTTC.

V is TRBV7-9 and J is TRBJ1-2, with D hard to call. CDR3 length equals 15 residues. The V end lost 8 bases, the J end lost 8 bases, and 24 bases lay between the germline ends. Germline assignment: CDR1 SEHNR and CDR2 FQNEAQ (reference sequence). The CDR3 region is CASLAGVDAFYGYTF. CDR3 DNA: TGTGCCAGCCTGGCCGGGGTTGACGCTTTTTACGGCTACACCTTC.

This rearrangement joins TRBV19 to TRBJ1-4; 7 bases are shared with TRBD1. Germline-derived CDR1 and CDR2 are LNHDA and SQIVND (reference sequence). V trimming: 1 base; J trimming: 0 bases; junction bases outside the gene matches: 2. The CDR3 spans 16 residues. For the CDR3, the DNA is TGTGCCAGTAGTATAGGAGGGACAGCAACTAATGAAAAACTGTTTTTT. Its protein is CASSIGGTATNEKLFF. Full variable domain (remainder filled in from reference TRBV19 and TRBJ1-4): DGGITQSPKYLFRKEGQNVTLSCEQNLNHDAMYWYRQDPGQGLRLIYYSQIVNDFQKGDIAEGYSVSREKKESFPLTVTSAQKNPTAFYLCASSIGGTATNEKLFFGSGTQLSVL.

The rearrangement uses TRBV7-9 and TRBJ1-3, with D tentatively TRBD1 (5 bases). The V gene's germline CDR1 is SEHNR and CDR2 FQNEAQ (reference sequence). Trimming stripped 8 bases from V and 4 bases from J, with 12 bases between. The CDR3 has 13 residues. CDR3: CASDGGIGNTIYF. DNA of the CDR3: TGTGCCAGCGATGGGGGGATAGGAAACACCATATATTTT.

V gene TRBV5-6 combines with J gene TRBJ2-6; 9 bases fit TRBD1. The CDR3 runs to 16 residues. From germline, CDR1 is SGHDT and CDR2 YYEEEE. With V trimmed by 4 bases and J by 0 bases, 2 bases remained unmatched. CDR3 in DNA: TGTGCCAGCAGCCGGGACAGGGTCTCTGGGGCCAACGTCCTGACTTTC. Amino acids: CASSRDRVSGANVLTF.

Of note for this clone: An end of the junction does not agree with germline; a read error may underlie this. The DNA for the CDR3 is TGTGCCATCAGGGAGTTCTCTAGCACAGATACGCAGTATTTT. Translating gives CAIREFSSTDTQYF. V is TRBV10-3 and J is TRBJ2-3; no firm D call. The CDR3 is made up of 14 amino acids. Germline lookup yields CDR1 ENHRY and CDR2 SYGVKD.

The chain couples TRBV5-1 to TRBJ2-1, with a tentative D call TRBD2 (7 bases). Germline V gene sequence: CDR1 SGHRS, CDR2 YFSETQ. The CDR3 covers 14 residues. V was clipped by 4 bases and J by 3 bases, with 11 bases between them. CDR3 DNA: TGCGCCAGCAGCGTAGGGGGGGGCTACAATGAGCAGTTCTTC. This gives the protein CASSVGGGYNEQFF.

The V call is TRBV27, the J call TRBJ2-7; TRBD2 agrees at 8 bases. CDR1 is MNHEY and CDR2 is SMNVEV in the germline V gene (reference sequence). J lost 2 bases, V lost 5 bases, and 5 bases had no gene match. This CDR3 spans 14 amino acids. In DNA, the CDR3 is TGTGCCAGCAGTCGTGGGACTAGACCCTACGAGCAGTACTTC. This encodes CASSRGTRPYEQYF.

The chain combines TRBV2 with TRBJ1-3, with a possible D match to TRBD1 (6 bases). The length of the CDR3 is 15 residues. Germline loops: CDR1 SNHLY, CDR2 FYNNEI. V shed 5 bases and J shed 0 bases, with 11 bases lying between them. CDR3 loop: CASSYDRSSGNTIYF. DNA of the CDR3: TGTGCCAGCAGTTACGACAGGAGCTCTGGAAACACCATATATTTT.

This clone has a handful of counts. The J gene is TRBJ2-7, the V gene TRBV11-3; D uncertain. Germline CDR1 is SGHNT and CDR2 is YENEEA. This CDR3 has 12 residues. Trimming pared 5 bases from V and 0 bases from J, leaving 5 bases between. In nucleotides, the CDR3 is TGTGCCAGCAGCCGGAGCTCCTACGAGCAGTACTTC. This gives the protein CASSRSSYEQYF.

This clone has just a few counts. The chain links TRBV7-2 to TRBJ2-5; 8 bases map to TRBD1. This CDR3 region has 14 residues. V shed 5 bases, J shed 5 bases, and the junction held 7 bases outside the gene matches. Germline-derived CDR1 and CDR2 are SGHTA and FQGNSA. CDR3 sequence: CASSRTGMGETQYF. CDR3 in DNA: TGTGCCAGCAGCCGGACAGGGATGGGCGAGACCCAGTACTTC.

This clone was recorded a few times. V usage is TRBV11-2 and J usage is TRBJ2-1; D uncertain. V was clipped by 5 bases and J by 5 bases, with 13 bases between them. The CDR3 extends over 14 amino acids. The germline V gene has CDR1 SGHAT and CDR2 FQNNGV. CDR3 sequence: CASSLTLQDNEQFF. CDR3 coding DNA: TGTGCCAGCAGCCTGACCCTCCAGGACAATGAGCAGTTCTTC.

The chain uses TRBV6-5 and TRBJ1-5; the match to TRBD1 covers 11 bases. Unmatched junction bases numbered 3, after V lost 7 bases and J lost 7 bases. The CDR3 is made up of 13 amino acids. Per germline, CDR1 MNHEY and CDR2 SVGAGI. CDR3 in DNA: TGTGCCAGCAATGGACAGGGGGCCCAGCCCCAGCATTTT. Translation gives CASNGQGAQPQHF.